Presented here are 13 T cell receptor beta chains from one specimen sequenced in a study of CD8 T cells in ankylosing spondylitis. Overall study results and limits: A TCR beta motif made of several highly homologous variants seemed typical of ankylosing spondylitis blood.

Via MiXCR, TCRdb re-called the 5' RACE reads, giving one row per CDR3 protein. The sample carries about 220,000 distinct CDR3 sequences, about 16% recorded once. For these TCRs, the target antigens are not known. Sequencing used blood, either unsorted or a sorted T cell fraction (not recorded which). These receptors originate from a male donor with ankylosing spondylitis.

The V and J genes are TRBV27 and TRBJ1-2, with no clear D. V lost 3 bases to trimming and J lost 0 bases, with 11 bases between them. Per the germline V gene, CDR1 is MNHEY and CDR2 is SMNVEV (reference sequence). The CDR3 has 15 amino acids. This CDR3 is CASSFLGSTNYGYTF. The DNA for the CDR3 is TGTGCCAGCAGTTTTCTGGGGAGTACTAACTATGGCTACACCTTC.

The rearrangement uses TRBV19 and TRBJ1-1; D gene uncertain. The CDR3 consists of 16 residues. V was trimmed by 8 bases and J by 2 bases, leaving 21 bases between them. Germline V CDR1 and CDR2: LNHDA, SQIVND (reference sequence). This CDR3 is CASQYGNRLGNTEAFF. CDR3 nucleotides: TGTGCCAGTCAATATGGGAACCGGTTGGGAAACACTGAAGCTTTCTTT.

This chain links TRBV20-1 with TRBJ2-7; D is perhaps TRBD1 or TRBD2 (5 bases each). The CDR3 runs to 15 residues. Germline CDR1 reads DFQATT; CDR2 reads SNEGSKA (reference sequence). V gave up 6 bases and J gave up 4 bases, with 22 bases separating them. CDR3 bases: TGCAGTGCCGGAGTGACCGGGACGGTGACTTACGAGCAGTACTTC. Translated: CSAGVTGTVTYEQYF.

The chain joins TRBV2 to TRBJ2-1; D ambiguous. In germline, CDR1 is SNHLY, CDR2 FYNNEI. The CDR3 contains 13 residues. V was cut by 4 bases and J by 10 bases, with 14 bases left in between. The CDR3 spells CASSADPALEQFF. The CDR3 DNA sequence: TGTGCCAGCAGTGCGGACCCGGCATTAGAGCAGTTCTTC.

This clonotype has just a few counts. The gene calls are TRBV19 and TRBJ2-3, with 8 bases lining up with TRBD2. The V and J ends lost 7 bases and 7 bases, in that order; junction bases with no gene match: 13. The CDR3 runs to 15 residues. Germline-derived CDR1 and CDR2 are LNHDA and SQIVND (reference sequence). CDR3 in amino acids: CASKNPRGGPHTQYF. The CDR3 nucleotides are TGTGCCAGTAAAAACCCCCGCGGGGGGCCACATACGCAGTATTTT.

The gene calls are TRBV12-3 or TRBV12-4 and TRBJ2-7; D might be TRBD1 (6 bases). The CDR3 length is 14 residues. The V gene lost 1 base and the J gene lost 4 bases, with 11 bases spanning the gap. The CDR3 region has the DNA TGTGCCAGCAGTTTAGGGACAGTTATGTACGAGCAGTACGTC. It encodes CASSLGTVMYEQYV.

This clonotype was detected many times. CDR3 bases: TGTGCCAGCAGGGTAGCGGGTACCTACGAGCAGTACTTC. It codes for CASRVAGTYEQYF. The chain carries TRBV12-3 or TRBV12-4 and TRBJ2-7; 7 positions match TRBD2. The CDR3 covers 13 residues. The V and J ends lost 6 bases and 2 bases, in that order; junction bases with no gene match: 4.

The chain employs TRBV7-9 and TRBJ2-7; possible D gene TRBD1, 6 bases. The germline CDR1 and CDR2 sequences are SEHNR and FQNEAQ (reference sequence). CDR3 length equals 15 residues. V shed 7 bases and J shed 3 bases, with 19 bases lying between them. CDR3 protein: CASNVAGTPNYEQYF. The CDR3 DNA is TGTGCCAGCAACGTAGCCGGGACACCAAACTACGAGCAGTACTTC.

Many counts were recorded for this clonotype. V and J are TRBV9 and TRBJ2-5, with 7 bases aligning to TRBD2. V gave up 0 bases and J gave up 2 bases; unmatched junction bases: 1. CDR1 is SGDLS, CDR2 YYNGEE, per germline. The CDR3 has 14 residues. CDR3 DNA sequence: TGTGCCAGCAGCGTAGCGGGACTACAAGAGACCCAGTACTTC. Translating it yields CASSVAGLQETQYF.

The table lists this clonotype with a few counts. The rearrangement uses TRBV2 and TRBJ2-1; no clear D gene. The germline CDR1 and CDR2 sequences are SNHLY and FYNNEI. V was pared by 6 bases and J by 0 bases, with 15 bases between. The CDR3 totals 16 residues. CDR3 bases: TGTGCCAGCAGGGCCGCCGTAGAGAGCTCCTACAATGAGCAGTTCTTC. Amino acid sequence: CASRAAVESSYNEQFF.

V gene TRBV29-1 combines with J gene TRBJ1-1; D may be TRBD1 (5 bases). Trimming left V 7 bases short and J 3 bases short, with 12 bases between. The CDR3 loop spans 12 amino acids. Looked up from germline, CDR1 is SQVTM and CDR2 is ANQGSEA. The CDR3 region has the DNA TGCAGCGGGGCGCAGGGCCACACTGAAGCTTTCTTT. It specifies CSGAQGHTEAFF.

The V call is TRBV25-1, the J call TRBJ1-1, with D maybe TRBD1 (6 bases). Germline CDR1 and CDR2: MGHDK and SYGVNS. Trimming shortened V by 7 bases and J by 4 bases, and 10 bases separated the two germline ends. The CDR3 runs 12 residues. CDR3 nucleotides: TGTGCCAGCAAGGACAGAGGCACTGAAGCTTTCTTT. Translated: CASKDRGTEAFF. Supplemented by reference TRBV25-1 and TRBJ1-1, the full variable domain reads EADIYQTPRYLVIGTGKKITLECSQTMGHDKMYWYQQDPGMELHLIHYSYGVNSTEKGDLSSESTVSRIRTEHFPLTLESARPSHTSQYLCASKDRGTEAFFGQGTRLTVV.

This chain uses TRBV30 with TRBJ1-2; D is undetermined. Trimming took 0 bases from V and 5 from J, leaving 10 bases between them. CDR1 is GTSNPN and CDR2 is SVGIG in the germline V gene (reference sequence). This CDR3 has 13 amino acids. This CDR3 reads CAWSVNLGYGYTF. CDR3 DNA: TGTGCCTGGAGTGTAAATCTGGGGTATGGCTACACCTTC.